This T cell receptor (beta chain) was recorded in a study of neoadjuvant anti-PD-1 for oral cavity cancer. V was cut by 6 bases and J by 0 bases, with 12 bases left in between. The CDR3 loop spans 14 amino acids. CDR1 is SNHLY, CDR2 FYNNEI, per germline. The protocol was immunoSEQ multiplex PCR, while the TCRdb copy is restricted to in-frame clones and leaves out a portion. The table shows 13,000 to 15,000 clones, with about four fifths occurring only once. Time point reported: after neoadjuvant nivolumab, at surgical resection. The sequencing here drew on PBMCs, taken after nivolumab (anti-PD-1) treatment. This chain joins TRBV2 and TRBJ2-7; no reliable D call. The sequence was collected from a person aged 35-79 years with oral cavity squamous cell carcinoma. CDR3 nucleotides: TGTGCCAGCAGATGGACGGTCCTCTCCTACGAGCAGTACTTC. This sequence encodes CASRWTVLSYEQYF.